The sequence of this TCR beta chain was determined in a study of molecular identifiers for immune sequencing clone quantification. At the level of the study: Within a replicate experiment, RNA obtained from either roughly 20,000 or 100,000 naive CD8 cells was divided into five aliquots, and four of those aliquots were then sequenced.

CDR1 is MNHEY, CDR2 SVGEGT, per germline. Trimming removed 0 bases from V and 10 bases from J, with 13 bases in between. The CDR3 extends over 15 amino acids. Naive CD8 T cell sorting was performed on the CD8+CD4-CCR7+CD45RA+ phenotype. To note about this clonotype: Its specificity is unknown.

Study-level points and caveats: Detecting spiked Jurkat TCR RNA from one cell among around 950,000 naive cells was reportedly possible.

Listed TCR primers, together with previously described methods, were used for the bulk TCR libraries. Each CDR3 protein gets one entry after TCRdb re-called the PCR reads with MiXCR. The data show about 640,000 distinct CDR3 sequences, with 15% to 20% seen just once and around 0.9% held by the top ten. Source material: naive CD8+ T cells from blood, with Jurkat cell RNA spiked in. Subset given: FACS-sorted CD8+CD4-CCR7+CD45RA+ naive T cells. This chain uses TRBV6-2 or TRBV6-3 with TRBJ1-6; tentative D call: TRBD1 (5 bases). The source of this sequence is a human donor in good health. Some libraries in this study had Jurkat cell RNA spiked in. Here the CDR3 DNA reads TGTGCCAGCAGTTACTCGACAGCTTTCGCGTCACCCCTCCACTTT. Protein product: CASSYSTAFASPLHF.